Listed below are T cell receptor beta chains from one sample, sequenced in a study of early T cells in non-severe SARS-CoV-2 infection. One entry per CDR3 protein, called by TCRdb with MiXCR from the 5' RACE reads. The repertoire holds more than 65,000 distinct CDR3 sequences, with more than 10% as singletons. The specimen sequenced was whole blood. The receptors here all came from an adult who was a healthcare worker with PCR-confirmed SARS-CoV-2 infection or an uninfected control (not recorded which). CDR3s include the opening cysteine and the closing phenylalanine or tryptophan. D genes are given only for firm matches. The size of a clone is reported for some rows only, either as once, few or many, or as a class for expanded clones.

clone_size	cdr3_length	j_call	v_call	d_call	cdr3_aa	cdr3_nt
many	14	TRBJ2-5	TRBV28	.	CASSGRSYQETQYF	TGTGCCAGCAGCGGACGGTCGTACCAAGAGACCCAGTACTTC
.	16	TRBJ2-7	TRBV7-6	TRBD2	CASSLVASGRSYEQYF	TGTGCCAGCAGCTTAGTGGCTAGCGGGAGGTCCTACGAGCAGTACTTC
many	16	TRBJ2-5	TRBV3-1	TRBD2	CASSQQVAGGQETQYF	TGTGCCAGCAGCCAACAGGTAGCGGGAGGCCAAGAGACCCAGTACTTC
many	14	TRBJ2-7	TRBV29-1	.	CSVQGLAADYEQYF	TGCAGCGTCCAAGGGCTAGCAGCGGACTACGAGCAGTACTTC
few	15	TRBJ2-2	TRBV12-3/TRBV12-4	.	CASSLSLGDTGELFF	TGTGCCAGCAGTTTAAGTCTAGGGGACACCGGGGAGCTGTTTTTT
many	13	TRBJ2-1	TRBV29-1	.	CSVDRGALDEQFF	TGCAGCGTTGATCGCGGCGCGCTCGATGAGCAGTTCTTC
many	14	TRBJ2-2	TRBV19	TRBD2	CASRGLAISGELFF	TGTGCCAGTAGGGGACTAGCGATTTCCGGGGAGCTGTTTTTT
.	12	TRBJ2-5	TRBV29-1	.	CSVGDTGRTQYF	TGCAGCGTTGGGGACACCGGGCGGACCCAGTACTTC
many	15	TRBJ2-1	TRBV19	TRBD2	CASTPTGLDSNEQFF	TGTGCCAGTACACCCACAGGACTAGACTCCAATGAGCAGTTCTTC
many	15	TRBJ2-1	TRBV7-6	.	CASSLDPLRGNEQFF	TGTGCCAGCAGCTTAGACCCTCTGAGAGGCAATGAGCAGTTCTTC
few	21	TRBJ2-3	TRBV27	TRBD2	CASSLRRGLAGVGTGTDTQYF	TGTGCCAGCAGTTTACGGCGGGGACTAGCGGGAGTAGGAACGGGCACAGATACGCAGTATTTT
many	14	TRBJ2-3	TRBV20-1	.	CSASLQMLGDTQYF	TGCAGTGCTAGCCTACAGATGTTAGGGGATACGCAGTATTTT
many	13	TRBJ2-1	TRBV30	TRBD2	CAWAPGLANEQFF	TGTGCCTGGGCCCCGGGACTAGCTAATGAGCAGTTCTTC
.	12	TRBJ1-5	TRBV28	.	CASRSPNQPQHF	TGTGCCAGCAGGTCCCCCAATCAGCCCCAGCATTTT
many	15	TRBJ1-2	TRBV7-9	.	CASSLGDRTRYGYTF	TGTGCCAGCAGCTTAGGTGACAGGACCCGCTATGGCTACACCTTC
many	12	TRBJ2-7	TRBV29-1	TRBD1	CSVEGQGDEQYF	TGCAGCGTTGAAGGGCAGGGGGACGAGCAGTACTTC
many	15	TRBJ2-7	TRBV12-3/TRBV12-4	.	CASSFDPARSGEQYF	TGTGCCAGCAGTTTTGATCCAGCCCGGTCGGGGGAGCAGTACTTC
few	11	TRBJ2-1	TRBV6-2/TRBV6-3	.	CASSLNIEQFF	TGTGCCAGCAGTTTGAACATTGAGCAGTTCTTC
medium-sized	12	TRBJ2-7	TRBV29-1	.	CSVSGTSYEQYF	TGCAGCGTTTCCGGGACATCCTACGAGCAGTACTTC